This T cell receptor (beta chain) was recovered during a study of T cells in women clearing cervical HPV infection (dated by TCRdb to between 2018 and 2020). With respect to the entire study: Cases were approximately 25 women with histologically confirmed HPV16-related CIN3 or worse, including 2 invasive cancers. Blood from cases was drawn at the visit where the lesion was first identified, while blood from controls was drawn once the infection was no longer detected. Cases and controls were matched on age within five years and on year of sample collection. For cases, a median interval of about 140 days, with an interquartile range of about 80 to 200 days, was observed between lesion detection and blood sampling. An exploratory proof-of-principle case-control study, nested within the Guanacaste HPV Natural History Study in Costa Rica, was conducted to compare TCR repertoires across cervical HPV16 outcomes. Cases had a median age of around 34 years compared with 37 to 45 for controls, and baseline characteristics showed no significant differences between the groups. HLA typing was available for only a few women, so HLA type could not be excluded as a confounder. As quality controls, five blinded duplicates were added to each group, bringing the total to about 60 samples made up of 50 or so participants and 10 replicates. In the parent cohort, some 10,000 women aged 18 or older were enrolled in Guanacaste, Costa Rica, during about 1992 to 1995 and were followed for seven years. The controls were 25 or so women whose single incident HPV16 infection cleared within 12 months with no development of precancer or cancer. Study-level results and caveats: T-cell numbers per sample were unknown, so richness differences could reflect varying T-cell content rather than repertoire biology. Lower TRBV6-7 relative abundance was observed in cases than in controls (around 0.1% versus 0.15%; Bonferroni P = 0.0008). The cross-sectional design could not show whether associations preceded infection or resulted from it; effector/memory subsets and HPV-specific T cells were not isolated. Random forest classifiers combining richness and V gene abundances distinguished cases from controls with an estimated AUC of approximately 0.83. Across sequencing depths, CIN3+ cases showed significantly higher TCR repertoire richness than controls, but evenness did not differ between the groups.

Using the immunoSEQ assay, multiplex PCR amplified TCR beta CDR3 regions from an average of about 1.1 ug of genomic DNA per sample. Primer bias was corrected in the assay by using a complete synthetic TCR repertoire to establish an amplification baseline. The amplicons were sequenced on the Illumina platform. Concerning the study's data processing: Sequences were error-corrected by clustering with frequency ratios and a modified nearest-neighbor algorithm and were then analyzed in the immunoSEQ Analyzer with IMGT gene definitions. TCR richness and evenness were averaged over 20 rarefaction repeats at each rarefaction depth, excluding samples with fewer sequences than the depth. Wilcoxon rank sum tests with FDR correction were used to compare V, D and J gene relative abundances between the groups. An intraclass correlation of 95% to 97% for TCR richness and an average of 76.4% across 66 gene segments were obtained from the blinded duplicates. What TCRdb holds here is the immuneACCESS table cut down to in-frame rearrangements. Part of the clones is not present; checked against another copy, under half of the missing clones reflect an unresolved V gene, and the others are unexplained. V and J calls and clone size are those listed in that table; D and trimming were worked out from the DNA. The table for this sample shows 25,000 to 30,000 clones. Of the sample, about a sixth falls within the top ten clones.

Every participant had a single incident cervical HPV16 infection, and women with prevalent HPV16 infections were excluded. Cervical HPV DNA was detected by MY09/MY11 PCR and genotyped by dot-blot hybridization. Roughly 15 mL of heparinized blood were centrifuged, and the buffy coat was split into aliquots, frozen at -30 degrees C, and then kept at -80 degrees C. QIAGEN kits were used to extract genomic DNA from buffy coat specimens. Taken from cysteine to phenylalanine, the CDR3 has 11 residues. Shown are 24 bases from within the CDR3, in frame from base 1. The germline V gene provides CDR1 SGHTA and CDR2 FQGNSA. Concerning this clone: Its binding antigen is unknown. The CDR3 is cut off 3 residues early in the read; its end comes from the germline J gene.

The receptor's source is a woman between 18 and 70 years old with a cervical HPV16 infection that either progressed to CIN3+ or cleared (not recorded which). The specimen was blood buffy coat. Here the chain combines TRBV7-2 and TRBJ1-2, and possibly TRBD1, on 5 matching bases. The part of the CDR3 DNA that was read is TGTGCCTCCCAAGGGGCTGGGGGC. It codes for CASQGAGG. The CDR3 in full is CASQGAGGYTF.